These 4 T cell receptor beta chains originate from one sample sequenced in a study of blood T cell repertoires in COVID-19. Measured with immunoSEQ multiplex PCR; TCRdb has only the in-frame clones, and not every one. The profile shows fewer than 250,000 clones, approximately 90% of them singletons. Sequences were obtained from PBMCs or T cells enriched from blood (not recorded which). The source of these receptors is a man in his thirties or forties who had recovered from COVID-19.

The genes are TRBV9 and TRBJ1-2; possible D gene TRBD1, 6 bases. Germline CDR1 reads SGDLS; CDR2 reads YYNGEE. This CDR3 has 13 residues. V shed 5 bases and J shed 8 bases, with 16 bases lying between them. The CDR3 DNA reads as TGTGCCAGCAGTATGACAGGAAGGAGGGGCTACACCTTC. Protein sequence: CASSMTGRRGYTF.

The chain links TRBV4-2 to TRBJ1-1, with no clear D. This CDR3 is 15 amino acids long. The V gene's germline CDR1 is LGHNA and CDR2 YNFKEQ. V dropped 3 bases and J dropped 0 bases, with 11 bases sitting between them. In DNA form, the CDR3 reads TGTGCCAGCAGCCATGTAGGCACTATGAACACTGAAGCTTTCTTT. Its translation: CASSHVGTMNTEAFF.

The CDR3 reads CASSQDVYYRGAFF. The CDR3 coding sequence is TGCGCCAGCAGCCAAGATGTTTATTATAGAGGTGCTTTCTTT. The rearrangement links TRBV4-1 to TRBJ1-1, with D unresolved. The CDR3 covers 14 residues. The germline CDR1 and CDR2 sequences are MGHRA and YSYEKL. The V end was cut by 0 bases, the J end by 11 bases, with 16 bases between.

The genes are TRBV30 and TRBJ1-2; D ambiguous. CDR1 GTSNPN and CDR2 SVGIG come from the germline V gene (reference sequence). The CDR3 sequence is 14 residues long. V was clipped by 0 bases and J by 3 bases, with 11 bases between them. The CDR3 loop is CAWSVGDKYYGYTF. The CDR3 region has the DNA TGTGCCTGGAGTGTAGGCGACAAATACTATGGCTACACCTTC.